The 6 T cell receptor beta chains given below trace back to one sample, sequenced in a study of Graves' ophthalmopathy and Graves' hyperthyroidism. The authors amplified TCR beta CDR3 regions from RNA transcripts. First-round RT-PCR relied on HTBI primers, and a second-round multiplex PCR came next. One entry per CDR3 protein, called by TCRdb with MiXCR from the multiplex PCR reads. The table has 1 million to 1.3 million distinct CDR3 sequences, less than 45% seen once; the top ten hold around 10%. Sequences were obtained from peripheral blood or thyroid tissue (not recorded which). These receptors were obtained from an adult man with Graves' hyperthyroidism.

This clonotype was recorded many times. The chain uses TRBV7-8 and TRBJ2-5; no definite D call. CDR1 is SGHVS and CDR2 is FQNEAQ in the germline V gene. V shed 5 bases and J shed 4 bases, with 17 bases lying between them. The CDR3 is 15 amino acids. CDR3 amino acids: CASSPYRTGGETQYF. CDR3 DNA sequence: TGTGCCAGCAGCCCTTACCGGACGGGCGGAGAGACCCAGTACTTC.

The chain employs TRBV29-1 and TRBJ2-5; D may be TRBD1 (6 bases). This CDR3 has 13 residues. CDR1 is SQVTM and CDR2 is ANQGSEA in the germline V gene. V was pared by 3 bases and J by 2 bases, with 10 bases between. This CDR3 is CSVESQGQETQYF. The CDR3 nucleotides read TGCAGCGTTGAGAGTCAGGGGCAAGAGACCCAGTACTTC. Combining the CDR3 with reference TRBV29-1 and TRBJ2-5 gives the whole variable domain SAVISQKPSRDICQRGTSLTIQCQVDSQVTMMFWYRQQPGQSLTLIATANQGSEATYESGFVIDKFPISRPNLTFSTLTVSNMSPEDSSIYLCSVESQGQETQYFGPGTRLLVL.

This clonotype has at least ten counts. The chain employs TRBV11-3 and TRBJ2-7; weak D call: TRBD2 (6 bases). Germline V gene lookup returns CDR1 SGHNT and CDR2 YENEEA. The CDR3 extends over 18 amino acids. Trimming removed 5 bases at V and 4 bases at J, with 27 bases between. As DNA, the CDR3 is TGTGCCAGCAGCCTCCAGCGCTTGTCCATCGGGAGCGGTTACGAGCAGTACTTC. Translated, it gives CASSLQRLSIGSGYEQYF.

V usage is TRBV25-1 and J usage is TRBJ2-7; 8 nucleotides agree with TRBD1. The V gene's germline CDR1 is MGHDK and CDR2 SYGVNS. The V and J ends lost 3 bases and 2 bases, in that order; junction bases with no gene match: 6. The CDR3 sequence is 15 residues long. Here the CDR3 DNA reads TGTGCCAGCAGTGACCTCGGGACAGGCACCTACGAGCAGTACTTC. Amino acids: CASSDLGTGTYEQYF.

This clonotype was observed a handful of times. Just one base apart from a much larger clone, this may be a read error. Here the CDR3 DNA reads TGCGCCAGCAGATCCCGAGGGGGTAGGTCAGCTTTCTTT. It codes for CASRSRGGRSAFF. J is TRBJ1-1 and V is TRBV5-1; tentatively, D is TRBD1 (6 bases). V lost 5 bases, J lost 10 bases, and 18 bases lay in between. CDR3 length: 13 amino acids. From germline, CDR1 is SGHRS and CDR2 YFSETQ.

This clonotype was picked up a small number of times. In DNA, the CDR3 is TGTGCCAGCAGCCAAACGGAAACTGAAGCTTTCTTT. The encoded protein is CASSQTETEAFF. The chain employs TRBV3-1 and TRBJ1-1, with D hard to call. V gave up 2 bases and J gave up 5 bases, with 6 bases separating them. The CDR3 is 12 residues long. CDR1 is LGHDT, CDR2 YNNKEL, per germline (reference sequence).